This T cell receptor beta chain was sequenced in a study of blood T cell repertoires in COVID-19. Turning to the study itself: Whether acute or convalescent, the COVID-19 samples came from the United States, Italy and Spain.

Some clones are missing from TCRdb's copy, which holds only in-frame ones; the method was immunoSEQ multiplex PCR. The data contain roughly 97,000 clones, 90% of them singletons. This clone was seen just once. The CDR3 runs to 13 residues. The V gene's germline CDR1 is ENHRY and CDR2 SYGVKD. V was cut by 11 bases and J by 1 base, with 14 bases left in between. The origin of this receptor is a man aged 55 to 70 with acute or convalescent COVID-19. Sequenced input: peripheral blood. The chain combines TRBV10-3 with TRBJ1-1, with D maybe TRBD1 (5 bases). CDR3 amino acids: CAVGGSGNTEAFF. The CDR3 DNA reads as TGTGCCGTCGGGGGTTCGGGGAACACTGAAGCTTTCTTT.